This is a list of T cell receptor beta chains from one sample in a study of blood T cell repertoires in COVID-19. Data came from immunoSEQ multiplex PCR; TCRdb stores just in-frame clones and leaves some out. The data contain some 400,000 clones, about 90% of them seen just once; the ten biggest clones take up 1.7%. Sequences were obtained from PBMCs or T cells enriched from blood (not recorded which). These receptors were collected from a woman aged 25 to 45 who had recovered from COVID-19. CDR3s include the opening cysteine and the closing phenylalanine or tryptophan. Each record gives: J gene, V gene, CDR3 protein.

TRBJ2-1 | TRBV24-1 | CATSDTTGTGINEQFF
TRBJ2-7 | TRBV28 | CASAGVAGGPSHEQYF
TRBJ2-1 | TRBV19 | CASSWEGRSSYNEQFF
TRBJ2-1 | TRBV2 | CASGPSYNEQFF
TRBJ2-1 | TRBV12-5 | CASGLPWLAGGYNEQFF
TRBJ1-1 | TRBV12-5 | CASVSWDLRNTEAFF
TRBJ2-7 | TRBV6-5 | CASSYSHTGNEQYF
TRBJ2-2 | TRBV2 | CASRQGETGELFF
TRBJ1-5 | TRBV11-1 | CASSLDRNQPQHF
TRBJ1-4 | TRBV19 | CASRLTGPGEKLFF
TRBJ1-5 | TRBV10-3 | CAISEAQGGDQPQHF
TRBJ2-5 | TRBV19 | CASSGGWTQYF
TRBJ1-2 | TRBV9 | CASSYTLQGNYGYTF
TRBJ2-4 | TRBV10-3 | CAISELAGEGRNIQYF
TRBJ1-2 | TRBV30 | CAWSDWRGRSYGYTF
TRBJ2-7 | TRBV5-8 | CASSQRELNYEQYF
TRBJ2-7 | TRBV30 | CAWNGGALFEQYF
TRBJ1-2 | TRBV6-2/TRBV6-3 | CASSYSGRGNYGYTF
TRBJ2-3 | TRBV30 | CAYEAKGDYTQYF
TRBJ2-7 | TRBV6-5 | CASSQSGRAYEQYF
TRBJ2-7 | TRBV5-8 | CASSLVDSSYDEQYF
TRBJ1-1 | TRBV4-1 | CASRKTVNTEAFF
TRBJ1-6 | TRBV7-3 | CASSPAAGSDSPLHF
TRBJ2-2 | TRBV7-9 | CASSPIAPNTGELFF
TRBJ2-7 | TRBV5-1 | CASSDTSGGGYEQYF
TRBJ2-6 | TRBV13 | CASSLASGFGANVLTF
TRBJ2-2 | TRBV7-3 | CASSYLSIGLGGTGELFF
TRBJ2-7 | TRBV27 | CASRSGGISKQYF
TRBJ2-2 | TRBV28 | CASSLRDPGTGELFF
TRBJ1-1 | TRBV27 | CASSLRAGQVAFF
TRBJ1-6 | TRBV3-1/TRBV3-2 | CASSRRDNSPLHF
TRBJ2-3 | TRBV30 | CAWTGTSGTDTQYF
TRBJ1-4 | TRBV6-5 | CASSKPQGDEKLFF
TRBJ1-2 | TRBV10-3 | CAIWRQGPYGYTF
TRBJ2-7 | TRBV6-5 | CASSSLAGGSYEQYF
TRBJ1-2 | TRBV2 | CASSEVRGYGYTF
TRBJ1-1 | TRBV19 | CAIQPGSGRGNTEAFF
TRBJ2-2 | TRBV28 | CASKDSNTGELFF
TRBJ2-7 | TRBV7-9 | CASSGTGFRAYEQYF
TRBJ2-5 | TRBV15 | CATSLLSGSGETQYF
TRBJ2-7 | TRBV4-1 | CASSSDSGGYYEQYF
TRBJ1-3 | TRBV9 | CASSVRAGTGNTIYF
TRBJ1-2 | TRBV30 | CAWTLRDYYGYTF
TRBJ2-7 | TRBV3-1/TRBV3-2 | CASTREGATSQYF